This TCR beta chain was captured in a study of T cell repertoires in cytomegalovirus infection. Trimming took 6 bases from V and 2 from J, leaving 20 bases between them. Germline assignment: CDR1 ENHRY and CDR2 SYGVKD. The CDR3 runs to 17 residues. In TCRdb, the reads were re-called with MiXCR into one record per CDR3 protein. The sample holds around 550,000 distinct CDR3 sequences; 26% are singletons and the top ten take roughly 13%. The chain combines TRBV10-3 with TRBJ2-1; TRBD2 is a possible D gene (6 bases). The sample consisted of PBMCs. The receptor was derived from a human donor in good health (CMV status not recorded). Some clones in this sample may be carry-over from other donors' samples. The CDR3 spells CAIRPVDVAATYNEQFF. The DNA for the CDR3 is TGTGCCATCAGACCGGTGGATGTAGCGGCTACCTACAATGAGCAGTTCTTC.